One sample yielded the 19 T cell receptor beta chains listed below, sequenced in a study of neurological immune-mediated disorders. TCRdb processed the 5' RACE reads anew with MiXCR; each CDR3 protein has one entry. Here the sample spans 35,000 to 45,000 distinct CDR3 sequences, about 3.2% being singletons. Indicated time point: longitudinal time-point 1 (baseline). The sample was PBMCs. These TCRs come from a woman between 55 and 75 years old with multiple sclerosis.

This clonotype was found many times. The gene calls are TRBV5-1 and TRBJ2-3; D gene unclear. The CDR3 sequence is 14 residues long. V was trimmed by 4 bases and J by 2 bases, leaving 11 bases between them. CDR1 and CDR2 from the germline V gene are SGHRS and YFSETQ. For the CDR3, the DNA is TGCGCCAGCAGCCCGAGACTGTTCACAGATACGCAGTATTTT. Translation gives CASSPRLFTDTQYF.

Worth noting for this clonotype: Since no conserved phenylalanine or tryptophan closes the CDR3, a read error is the likely cause. The limits of the CDR3 on the DNA are not certain, so only TCRdb's listed CDR3 is given. The chain recombines TRBV12-3 or TRBV12-4 with TRBJ1-1; the D segment call TRBD1 is taken from the table without a DNA check. The CDR3 region is 14 residues in length, termini included. This chain's CDR3 is CASNQGLGNTEAFG.

This clonotype was counted at least ten times. The chain links TRBV25-1 to TRBJ2-2; 8 bases align to TRBD2. Germline V CDR1 and CDR2: MGHDK, SYGVNS. The V segment lost 2 bases and the J segment 7 bases; nucleotides outside the gene matches: 15. The CDR3 covers 18 residues. CDR3 nucleotides: TGTGCCAGCAGTGAACCTAGCCCGGGACTAGGATCTGTCGGGGAGCTGTTTTTT. Translating gives CASSEPSPGLGSVGELFF.

This clonotype occurred many times. The chain employs TRBV6-5 and TRBJ2-7; D remains ambiguous. This CDR3 is built from 15 residues. Per germline, CDR1 MNHEY and CDR2 SVGAGI. Trimming stripped 0 bases from V and 0 bases from J, with 9 bases between. This chain's CDR3 is CASSYSFYASYEQYF. The CDR3 region has the DNA TGTGCCAGCAGTTACTCGTTTTACGCCTCCTACGAGCAGTACTTC.

This clonotype was detected many times. This rearrangement joins TRBV5-1 to TRBJ2-7; 7 bases map to TRBD1. Germline V lookup: CDR1 SGHRS, CDR2 YFSETQ. V was clipped by 4 bases and J by 2 bases; unmatched bases: 9. The CDR3 runs to 15 residues. The CDR3 loop is CASSLRTGLTYEQYF. DNA for the CDR3: TGCGCCAGCAGCCTTCGGACAGGCCTCACCTACGAGCAGTACTTC.

The table lists this clonotype with many counts. The V call is TRBV5-1, the J call TRBJ2-3; D is unclear. The CDR3 length is 15 residues. Germline V gives CDR1 SGHRS, CDR2 YFSETQ. Trimming shortened V by 5 bases and J by 0 bases, and 13 bases separated the two germline ends. Here the CDR3 reads CASSQTQDSTDTQYF. CDR3 coding DNA: TGCGCCAGCAGTCAGACCCAGGATAGCACAGATACGCAGTATTTT. Full variable domain (missing parts from reference TRBV5-1 and TRBJ2-3): KAGVTQTPRYLIKTRGQQVTLSCSPISGHRSVSWYQQTPGQGLQFLFEYFSETQRNKGNFPGRFSGRQFSNSRSEMNVSTLELGDSALYLCASSQTQDSTDTQYFGPGTRLTVL.

This clonotype was detected a few times. The rearrangement uses TRBV6-6 and TRBJ2-3; D gene uncertain. The germline gives CDR1 MNHNY, CDR2 SVGAGI (reference sequence). V lost 2 bases and J lost 1, with 16 bases in between. The CDR3 totals 17 residues. CDR3 DNA: TGTGCCAGCAGTTACCTACAGAGCAGGTCTGGCACAGATACGCAGTATTTT. Protein product: CASSYLQSRSGTDTQYF.

Relative to its sample, this clonotype is medium-sized (0.01 to 0.1%). This sequence joins TRBV20-1 and TRBJ1-1; maybe TRBD1 (5 bases). Trimming removed 6 bases at V and 5 bases at J, with 13 bases between. CDR3 length: 12 residues. CDR1 is DFQATT and CDR2 is SNEGSKA in the germline V gene (reference sequence). CDR3 amino acids: CSANPGRTEAFF. The CDR3 coding sequence is TGCAGTGCAAACCCAGGGAGGACTGAAGCTTTCTTT.

This clonotype was counted ten times or more. The chain recombines TRBV2 with TRBJ2-7; D gene ambiguous. This CDR3 is built from 10 residues. CDR1 SNHLY and CDR2 FYNNEI come from the germline V gene. V lost 6 bases to trimming and J lost 5 bases, with 5 bases between them. In DNA form, the CDR3 reads TGTGCCAGCAGCGACCACGAGCAGTACTTC. This encodes CASSDHEQYF.

This clonotype was counted at least ten times. The rearrangement joins TRBV10-3 to TRBJ1-1; the D gene is possibly TRBD1 (5 bases). This CDR3 comprises 14 residues. In germline, CDR1 is ENHRY, CDR2 SYGVKD. V shed 0 bases and J shed 5 bases, with 10 bases lying between them. The CDR3 sequence is CAISESFWGTEAFF. The CDR3 DNA follows: TGTGCCATCAGTGAGTCGTTTTGGGGGACTGAAGCTTTCTTT.

This clonotype was observed at least ten times. V is TRBV20-1 and J is TRBJ2-7, with D possibly being TRBD1 (5 bases). CDR3 length equals 13 residues. From germline, CDR1 is DFQATT and CDR2 SNEGSKA (reference sequence). Trimming shortened V by 6 bases and J by 2 bases, and 14 bases separated the two germline ends. The DNA for the CDR3 is TGCAGTGCCCCGCTCAGGGCGGCCTACGAGCAGTACTTC. Encoded protein: CSAPLRAAYEQYF.

This clonotype was counted ten times or more. The rearrangement uses TRBV20-1 and TRBJ1-1; TRBD1 agrees at 7 bases. Germline loops: CDR1 DFQATT, CDR2 SNEGSKA (reference sequence). The CDR3 totals 13 residues. Losses at the gene ends were 3 bases for V and 7 bases for J; bases not matched to a gene: 8. CDR3 in DNA: TGCAGTGCTAGTCGGCAGGGGGGGGTTGAAGCTTTCTTT. It codes for CSASRQGGVEAFF.

This clonotype was seen many times. The chain employs TRBV5-6 and TRBJ1-1, with 11 bases identical to TRBD1. The germline V gene encodes CDR1 SGHDT and CDR2 YYEEEE. The CDR3 is 16 residues long. Unmatched junction bases numbered 5, after V lost 3 bases and J lost 1 base. The CDR3 loop is CASSWTGGTGNTEAFF. In nucleotides, the CDR3 is TGTGCCAGCAGCTGGACAGGGGGCACCGGGAACACTGAAGCTTTCTTT.

This clonotype showed up many times. V usage is TRBV12-3 or TRBV12-4 and J usage is TRBJ1-2; perhaps TRBD1 as D (6 bases). The CDR3 consists of 13 residues. The ends were cut back, 6 bases at V and 3 bases at J, with 11 bases in the middle. The CDR3 DNA reads TGTGCCAGCAGGAGGGACAACTACTATGGCTACACCTTC. Translating it yields CASRRDNYYGYTF.

This clonotype was seen many times. A read error may be the cause here, since a much bigger clone is one base away. The chain links TRBV2 to TRBJ2-1; TRBD2 is a possible D gene (6 bases). Deletions cut 9 bases from V and 12 bases from J, with 24 bases between. CDR3 size: 14 residues. The germline gives CDR1 SNHLY, CDR2 FYNNEI. This CDR3 reads CASTYVLALTAQFF. In DNA, the CDR3 is TGTGCCAGTACGTACGTTCTAGCGCTTACTGCGCAGTTCTTC.

This clonotype has at least ten counts. In DNA, the CDR3 is TGTGCCAGCACTAGACAGAATTCACCCCTCCACTTT. It specifies CASTRQNSPLHF. This chain links TRBV2 with TRBJ1-6, with D tentatively TRBD1 (5 bases). CDR1 SNHLY and CDR2 FYNNEI come from the germline V gene. This CDR3 spans 12 amino acids. V gave up 7 bases and J gave up 7 bases, with 8 bases separating them.

This clonotype occurred many times. The J gene is TRBJ2-5, the V gene TRBV5-1; D may be TRBD2 (6 bases). The germline V gene encodes CDR1 SGHRS and CDR2 YFSETQ. The V gene lost 0 bases and the J gene lost 4 bases, with 10 bases spanning the gap. The CDR3 covers 14 residues. CDR3 amino acids: CASSLVLGGETQYF. As DNA, the CDR3 is TGCGCCAGCAGCTTGGTACTGGGGGGAGAGACCCAGTACTTC.

Many counts were recorded for this clonotype. The chain combines TRBV20-1 with TRBJ1-2, with unresolved D. Trimming shortened V by 0 bases and J by 7 bases, and 12 bases separated the two germline ends. The germline CDR1 and CDR2 sequences are DFQATT and SNEGSKA (reference sequence). The CDR3 is made up of 13 amino acids. The chain's CDR3 is CSARDGGLRGYTF. The CDR3 nucleotides are TGCAGTGCTAGAGATGGAGGTTTGCGTGGCTACACCTTC.

This clonotype was counted at least ten times. The chain carries TRBV25-1 and TRBJ2-1, with D uncertain. Germline V gene sequence: CDR1 MGHDK, CDR2 SYGVNS. The CDR3 covers 15 residues. The ends were cut back, 4 bases at V and 1 base at J, with 11 bases in the middle. The CDR3 nucleotides read TGTGCCAGCAGTGCAGGTTCCCTTTCCTACAATGAGCAGTTCTTC. Its protein is CASSAGSLSYNEQFF.